This T cell receptor (beta chain) was identified during a study of beta chain features in type 1 diabetes. V was pared by 5 bases and J by 0 bases, with 10 bases between. The CDR3 extends over 14 amino acids. The germline CDR1 and CDR2 sequences are KGHSH and LQKENI. Every isolated RNA sample was fully reverse transcribed, so sequencing captured expressed TCRB transcripts. Profiled with immunoSEQ multiplex PCR; TCRdb holds only in-frame clones, not every one. The data show a few hundred thousand clones, roughly 13% seen once. Points on this clone: Its antigen is still unknown.

Blood was collected once per donor into heparin, averaging around 120 mL. The study, taken as a whole, reports: Type 1 diabetes patients had moderately but significantly shorter TCRB CDR3s in all four CD4+ subsets. The naive, central memory and Treg TCRB repertoires showed an apparent similarity that was greater among patients than among healthy donors.

The receptor was derived from a woman between 18 and 30 years old with type 1 diabetes. The source material was naive CD4+ T cells from blood. The chain uses TRBV18 and TRBJ1-1; D not resolved. CDR3 DNA sequence: TGTGCCAGCTCAAGTAACAGCATGAACACTGAAGCTTTCTTT. Protein sequence: CASSSNSMNTEAFF.